The following is a T cell receptor beta chain sequence with its context. The data derive from a study of T cell responses to AZD1222 COVID-19 vaccine. Assay: immunoSEQ multiplex PCR; the TCRdb copy retains only in-frame clones and omits some. The table lists around 70,000 clones, around 85% of them singletons, with about a fifth in the top ten. Germline V CDR1 and CDR2: MNHEY, SMNVEV (reference sequence). V lost 6 bases to trimming and J lost 7 bases, with 15 bases between them. CDR3 size: 14 residues. The sample in question was peripheral blood, obtained on day 0 of AZD1222 vaccination. This TCR came from an adult in good health. This chain uses TRBV27 with TRBJ1-4; a weak D match, TRBD1 (5 bases). The CDR3 spells CASSHLGEGEKLFF. Written as DNA, the CDR3 is TGTGCCAGCAGCCACTTGGGGGAGGGTGAAAAACTGTTTTTT.